Presented here are 15 T cell receptor beta chains from one specimen sequenced in a study of blood T cell repertoires in COVID-19. Assay: immunoSEQ multiplex PCR; the TCRdb copy retains only in-frame clones and omits some. The sample comprises about 240,000 clones, roughly nine tenths of which are singletons, and around 6.9% rests with the top ten. Material: peripheral blood. All receptors derive from a man between 60 and 75 years old who had recovered from COVID-19.

CDR3 in amino acids: CASRREGLSTEAFF. CDR3 bases: TGTGCCAGCCGGCGGGAGGGTCTGAGCACTGAAGCTTTCTTT. The rearrangement joins TRBV6-6 to TRBJ1-1; D remains ambiguous. From germline, CDR1 is MNHNY and CDR2 SVGAGI (reference sequence). The CDR3 consists of 14 residues. Trimming removed 8 bases from V and 4 bases from J, with 17 bases in between.

The chain employs TRBV6-5 and TRBJ2-7; TRBD1 aligns across 9 bases. Germline trimming cut 7 bases from V and 3 bases from J; bases unmatched to any gene: 4. Germline assignment: CDR1 MNHEY and CDR2 SVGAGI. The CDR3 covers 13 residues. This CDR3 reads CASTRTGVYEQYF. As DNA, the CDR3 is TGTGCCAGCACAAGGACAGGGGTCTACGAGCAGTACTTC.

With regard to this clone: The sample holds other DNA sequences that translate to the same CDR3. The V and J genes are TRBV3-1 (or the pseudogene TRBV3-2) and TRBJ2-7, with D maybe TRBD2 (6 bases). V lost 4 bases and J 3 bases, leaving 10 bases between the germline ends. CDR1 and CDR2 (germline): LGHDT, YNNKEL (reference sequence). The CDR3 consists of 13 residues. CDR3 nucleotide sequence: TGTGCCAGCAGCCCCGGGACTGTCTACGAGCAGTACTTC. Translated: CASSPGTVYEQYF.

V is TRBV5-1 and J is TRBJ1-1; maybe TRBD1 (5 bases). The germline V and J ends were trimmed by 3 bases and 3 bases, with 9 bases remaining between them. The germline V gene encodes CDR1 SGHRS and CDR2 YFSETQ. The CDR3 is made up of 13 amino acids. CDR3 sequence (DNA): TGCGCCAGCAGCTCCTGGGGGGACACTGAAGCTTTCTTT. Encoded protein: CASSSWGDTEAFF.

This chain uses TRBV21-1 with TRBJ2-7; TRBD2 is the table's D call and was not checked against the DNA. TRBV21-1 is noted as a pseudogene. This CDR3 has 17 amino acids. CDR3 loop: CASRGIGTGGPYYEQYF. The CDR3 region has the DNA TGTGCCAGCAGGGGTATTGGGACGGGGGGACCTTACTACGAGCAGTACTTC.

This chain connects TRBV5-5 to TRBJ2-5, with TRBD2 matching 9 bases. V shed 1 base, J shed 4 bases, and the junction held 11 bases outside the gene matches. The CDR3 totals 17 residues. Germline CDR1 SGHKS, CDR2 YYEKEE (reference sequence). In nucleotides, the CDR3 is TGTGCCAGCAGCTTGTGGACAGCGGGGGGACGGGGAGAGACCCAGTACTTC. Translated, it gives CASSLWTAGGRGETQYF.

The chain links TRBV24-1 to TRBJ2-1; 9 nucleotides align to TRBD1. Germline loops: CDR1 KGHDR, CDR2 SFDVKD. This CDR3 is built from 15 residues. After removal of 0 bases from V and 8 bases from J, the junction contained 4 bases not matched to a gene. The DNA for the CDR3 is TGTGCCACCAGTGATTTGGGGACAGGGATCCATGAGCAGTTCTTC. Protein: CATSDLGTGIHEQFF.

This rearrangement joins TRBV28 to TRBJ2-7, with 7 bases aligning to TRBD1. Germline CDR1 and CDR2: MDHEN and SYDVKM. The CDR3 loop spans 15 amino acids. V lost 5 bases and J lost 5; bases outside the gene matches: 12. CDR3: CASSTTPTGNNEQYV. The CDR3 DNA is TGTGCCAGCAGTACTACCCCGACAGGGAACAACGAGCAGTACGTC.

This clone has just one count. V is TRBV11-3 and J is TRBJ2-7; 7 nucleotides line up with TRBD2. The length of the CDR3 is 14 residues. V gave up 4 bases and J gave up 2 bases; unmatched junction bases: 5. The germline V gene encodes CDR1 SGHNT and CDR2 YENEEA. CDR3 in amino acids: CASSSSGGPYEQYF. In nucleotides, the CDR3 is TGTGCCAGCAGCTCCTCGGGAGGCCCCTACGAGCAGTACTTC.

V is TRBV21-1 and J is TRBJ1-1. TRBV21-1 is a pseudogene. The CDR3 is 13 amino acids. CDR3 bases: TGTGCCAGCAGCCGAAGAGGAGGTACTGAAGCTTTCTTT. Translated, it gives CASSRRGGTEAFF.

The chain links TRBV25-1 to TRBJ2-1, with TRBD1 identical over 10 bases. This CDR3 comprises 16 residues. In germline, CDR1 is MGHDK, CDR2 SYGVNS. Trimming removed 2 bases from V and 4 bases from J; junction bases left unmatched: 5. In DNA form, the CDR3 reads TGTGCCAGCAGTGAAAATCCGGGACAGGGGTACAATGAGCAGTTCTTC. Its translation is CASSENPGQGYNEQFF.

The chain combines TRBV5-1 with TRBJ1-2; TRBD1 aligns across 8 bases. V gave up 2 bases and J gave up 2 bases; unmatched junction bases: 5. The CDR3 consists of 15 residues. Germline values: CDR1 SGHRS, CDR2 YFSETQ. The CDR3 reads CASSLQGGVNYGYTF. For the CDR3, the DNA is TGCGCCAGCAGCTTACAGGGGGGCGTGAACTATGGCTACACCTTC.

This sequence joins TRBV6-2 or TRBV6-3 and TRBJ1-6, with D perhaps matching TRBD1 (5 bases). Deletions cut 2 bases from V and 7 bases from J, with 12 bases between. CDR1 MNHEY and CDR2 SVGEGT come from the germline V gene. The CDR3 is 15 amino acids. DNA of the CDR3: TGTGCCAGCAGTTACCCACAGGCCGCAAATTCACCCCTCCACTTT. Translation gives CASSYPQAANSPLHF.

The J gene is TRBJ2-7, the V gene TRBV6-2 or TRBV6-3; the match to TRBD2 covers 9 bases. V dropped 6 bases and J dropped 4; count of bases not matched to a gene: 4. Looked up from germline, CDR1 is MNHEY and CDR2 is SVGEGT. There are 13 residues in the CDR3. In nucleotides, the CDR3 is TGTGCCAGCAGCAGCGGGGGGTCATACGAGCAGTACTTC. Its translation is CASSSGGSYEQYF.

This sequence joins TRBV5-1 and TRBJ1-2; D possibly corresponds to TRBD1 (5 bases). Trimming shortened V by 3 bases and J by 4 bases, and 10 bases separated the two germline ends. The CDR3 length is 13 residues. Germline lookup yields CDR1 SGHRS and CDR2 YFSETQ. The CDR3 sequence: CASSSGSRYGYTF. The CDR3 region has the DNA TGCGCCAGCAGCTCAGGGTCGCGCTATGGCTACACCTTC. The full variable domain, its missing parts supplied by reference TRBV5-1 and TRBJ1-2, is KAGVTQTPRYLIKTRGQQVTLSCSPISGHRSVSWYQQTPGQGLQFLFEYFSETQRNKGNFPGRFSGRQFSNSRSEMNVSTLELGDSALYLCASSSGSRYGYTFGSGTRLTVV.